The source of this T cell receptor (beta chain) is a study of T-cell reconstitution after alpha-beta-depleted transplantation in children. This clonotype was counted only a few times. The authors prepared the TCRbeta library with unique molecular identifiers. TCRdb re-analysed the PCR reads in MiXCR, keeping a single row per CDR3 protein. The sample lists fewer than 400,000 distinct CDR3 sequences, around 20% occurring once. Germline-derived CDR1 and CDR2 are MNHEY and SMNVEV (reference sequence). V shed 6 bases, J shed 3 bases, and the junction held 10 bases outside the gene matches. The length of the CDR3 is 16 residues.

The sample here was PBMCs from the stem cell graft donor, taken from the stem cell graft. This clonotype was obtained from a human donor who donated a stem cell graft to a child with acute myeloid leukemia. The chain joins TRBV27 to TRBJ2-2; 7 positions match TRBD1. CDR3 sequence reads: CASSPTYRGYTGELFF. CDR3 coding DNA: TGTGCCAGCAGCCCCACGTACAGGGGCTACACCGGGGAGCTGTTTTTT.